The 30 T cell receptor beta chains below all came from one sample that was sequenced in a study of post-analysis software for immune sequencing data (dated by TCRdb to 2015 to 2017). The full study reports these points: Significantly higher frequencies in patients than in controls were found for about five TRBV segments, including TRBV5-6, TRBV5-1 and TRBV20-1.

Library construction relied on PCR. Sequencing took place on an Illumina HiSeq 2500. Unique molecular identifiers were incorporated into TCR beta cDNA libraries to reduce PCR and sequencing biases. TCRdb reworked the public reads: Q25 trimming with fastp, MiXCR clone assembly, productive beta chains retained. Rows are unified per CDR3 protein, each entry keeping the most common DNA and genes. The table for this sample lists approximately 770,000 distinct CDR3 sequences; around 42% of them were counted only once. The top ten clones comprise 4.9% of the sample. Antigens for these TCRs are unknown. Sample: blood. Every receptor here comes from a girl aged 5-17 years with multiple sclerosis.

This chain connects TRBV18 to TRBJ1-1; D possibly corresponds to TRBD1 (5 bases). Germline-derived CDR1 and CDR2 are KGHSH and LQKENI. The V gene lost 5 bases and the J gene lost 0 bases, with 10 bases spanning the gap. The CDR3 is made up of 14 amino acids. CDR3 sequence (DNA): TGTGCCAGCTCAAGACAGCCAGTGAACACTGAAGCTTTCTTT. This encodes CASSRQPVNTEAFF.

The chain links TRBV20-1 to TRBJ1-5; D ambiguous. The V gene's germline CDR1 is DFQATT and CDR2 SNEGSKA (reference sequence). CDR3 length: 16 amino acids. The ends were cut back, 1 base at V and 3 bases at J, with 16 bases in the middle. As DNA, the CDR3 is TGCAGTGCTAGAGCCCTGGCAACGGAAGCCAATCAGCCCCAGCATTTT. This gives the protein CSARALATEANQPQHF.

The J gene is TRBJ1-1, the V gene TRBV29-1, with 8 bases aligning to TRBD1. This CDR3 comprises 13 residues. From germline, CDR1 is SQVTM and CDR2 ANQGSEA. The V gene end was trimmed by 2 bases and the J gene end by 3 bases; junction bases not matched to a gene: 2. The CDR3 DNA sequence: TGCAGCGTTGAAAGGACAGGGTACACTGAAGCTTTCTTT. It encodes CSVERTGYTEAFF.

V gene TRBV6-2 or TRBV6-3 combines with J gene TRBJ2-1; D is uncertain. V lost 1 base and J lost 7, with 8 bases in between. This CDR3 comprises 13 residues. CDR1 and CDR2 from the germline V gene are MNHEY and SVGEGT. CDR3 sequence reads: CASSYYRRNEQFF. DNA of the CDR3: TGTGCCAGCAGTTACTATCGACGTAATGAGCAGTTCTTC.

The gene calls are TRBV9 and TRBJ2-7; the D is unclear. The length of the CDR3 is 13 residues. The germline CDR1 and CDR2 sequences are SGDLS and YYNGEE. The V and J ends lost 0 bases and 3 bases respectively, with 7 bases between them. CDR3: CASSVALNYEQYF. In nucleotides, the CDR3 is TGTGCCAGCAGCGTAGCACTAAACTACGAGCAGTACTTC.

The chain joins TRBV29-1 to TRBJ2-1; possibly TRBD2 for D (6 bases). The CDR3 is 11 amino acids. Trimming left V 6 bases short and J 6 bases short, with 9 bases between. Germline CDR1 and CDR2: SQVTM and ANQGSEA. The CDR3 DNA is TGCAGCGTGGGACTTTCCAATGAGCAGTTCTTC. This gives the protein CSVGLSNEQFF.

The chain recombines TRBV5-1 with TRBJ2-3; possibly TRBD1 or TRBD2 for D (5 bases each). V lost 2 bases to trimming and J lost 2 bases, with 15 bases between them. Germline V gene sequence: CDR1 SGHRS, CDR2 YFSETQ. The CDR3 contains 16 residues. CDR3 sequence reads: CASSFNPGPTTDTQYF. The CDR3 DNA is TGCGCCAGCAGCTTCAATCCGGGACCAACCACAGATACGCAGTATTTT.

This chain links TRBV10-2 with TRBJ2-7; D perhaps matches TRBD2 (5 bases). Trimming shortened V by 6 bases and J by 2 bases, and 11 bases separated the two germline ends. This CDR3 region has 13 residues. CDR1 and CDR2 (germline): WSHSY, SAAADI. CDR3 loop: CASRAGLTYEQYF. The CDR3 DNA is TGCGCCAGCAGGGCTGGACTCACCTACGAGCAGTACTTC.

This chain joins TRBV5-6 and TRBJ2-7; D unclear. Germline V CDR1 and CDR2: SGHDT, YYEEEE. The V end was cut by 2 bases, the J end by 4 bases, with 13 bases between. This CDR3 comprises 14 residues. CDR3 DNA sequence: TGTGCCAGCAGCTTCAGGACGGTTAGATACGAGCAGTACTTC. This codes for CASSFRTVRYEQYF. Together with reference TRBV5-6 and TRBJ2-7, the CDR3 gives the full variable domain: DAGVTQSPTHLIKTRGQQVTLRCSPKSGHDTVSWYQQALGQGPQFIFQYYEEEERQRGNFPDRFSGHQFPNYSSELNVNALLLGDSALYLCASSFRTVRYEQYFGPGTRLTVT.

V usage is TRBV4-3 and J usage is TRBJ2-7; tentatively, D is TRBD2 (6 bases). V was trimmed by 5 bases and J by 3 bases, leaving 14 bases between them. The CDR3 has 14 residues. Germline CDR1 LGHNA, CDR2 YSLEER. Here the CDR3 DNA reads TGCGCCAGCAGCACTTCTAGGGGACTCTACGAGCAGTACTTC. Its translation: CASSTSRGLYEQYF.

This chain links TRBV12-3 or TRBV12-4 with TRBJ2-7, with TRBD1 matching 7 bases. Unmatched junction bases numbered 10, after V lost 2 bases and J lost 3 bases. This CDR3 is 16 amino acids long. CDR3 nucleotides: TGTGCCAGCAGTTTATGGGACAGCCAGGAAAACTACGAGCAGTACTTC. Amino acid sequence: CASSLWDSQENYEQYF.

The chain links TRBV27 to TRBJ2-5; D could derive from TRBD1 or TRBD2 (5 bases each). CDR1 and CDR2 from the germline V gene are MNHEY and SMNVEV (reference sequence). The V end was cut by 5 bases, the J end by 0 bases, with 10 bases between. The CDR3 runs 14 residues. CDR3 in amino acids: CASSRDGHQETQYF. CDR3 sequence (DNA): TGTGCCAGCAGTAGGGACGGACACCAAGAGACCCAGTACTTC.

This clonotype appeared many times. For the CDR3, the DNA is TGTGCCAGCAGCTTAGAGAGAGACACTGAAGCTTTCTTT. It yields the protein CASSLERDTEAFF. The rearrangement uses TRBV11-2 and TRBJ1-1; no clear D gene. Trimming shortened V by 0 bases and J by 3 bases, and 5 bases separated the two germline ends. This CDR3 contains 13 residues. Germline V gene lookup returns CDR1 SGHAT and CDR2 FQNNGV.

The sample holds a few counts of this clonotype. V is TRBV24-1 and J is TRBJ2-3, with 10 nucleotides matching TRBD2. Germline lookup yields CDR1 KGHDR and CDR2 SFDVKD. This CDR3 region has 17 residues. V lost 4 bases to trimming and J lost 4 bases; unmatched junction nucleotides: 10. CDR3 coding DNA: TGTGCCACCAGTGACCTCACTAGCGGGGAGGAATCAGATACGCAGTATTTT. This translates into CATSDLTSGEESDTQYF.

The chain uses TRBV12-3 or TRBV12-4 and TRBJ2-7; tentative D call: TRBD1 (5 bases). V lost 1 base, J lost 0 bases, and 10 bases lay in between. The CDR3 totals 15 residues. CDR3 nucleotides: TGTGCCAGCAGTTTAGAAGGGGCTCCCTCCTACGAGCAGTACTTC. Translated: CASSLEGAPSYEQYF.

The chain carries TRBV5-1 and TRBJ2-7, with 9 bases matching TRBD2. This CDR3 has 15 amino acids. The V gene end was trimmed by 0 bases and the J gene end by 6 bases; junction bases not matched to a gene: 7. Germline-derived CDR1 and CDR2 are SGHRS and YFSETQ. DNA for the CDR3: TGCGCCAGCAGCTTGGCCGGTAGCGGGAGCCTCGAGCAGTACTTC. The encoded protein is CASSLAGSGSLEQYF.

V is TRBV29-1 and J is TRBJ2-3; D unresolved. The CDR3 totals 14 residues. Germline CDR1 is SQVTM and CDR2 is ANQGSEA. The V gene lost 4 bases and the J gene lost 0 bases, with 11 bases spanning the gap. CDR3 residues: CSVAVRASTDTQYF. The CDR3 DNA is TGCAGCGTTGCGGTTAGGGCTAGCACAGATACGCAGTATTTT.

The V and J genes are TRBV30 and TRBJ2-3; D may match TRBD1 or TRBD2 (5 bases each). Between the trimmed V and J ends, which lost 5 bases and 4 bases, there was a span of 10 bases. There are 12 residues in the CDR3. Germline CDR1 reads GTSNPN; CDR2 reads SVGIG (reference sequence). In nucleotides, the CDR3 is TGTGCCTGGCCATTGGGGGCAGATACGCAGTATTTT. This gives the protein CAWPLGADTQYF.

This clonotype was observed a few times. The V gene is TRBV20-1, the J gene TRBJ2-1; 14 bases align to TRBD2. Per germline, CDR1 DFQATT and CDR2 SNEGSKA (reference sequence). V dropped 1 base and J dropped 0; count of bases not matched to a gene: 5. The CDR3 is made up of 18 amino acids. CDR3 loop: CSARVPGTSGSSYNEQFF. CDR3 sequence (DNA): TGCAGTGCTAGAGTGCCCGGGACTAGCGGGAGCTCCTACAATGAGCAGTTCTTC.

In nucleotides, the CDR3 is TGTGCCAGCAGGGCTGAACTAGCGGGCTACGAGCAGTACTTC. Protein product: CASRAELAGYEQYF. The chain is built from TRBV6-1 and TRBJ2-4; 9 nucleotides agree with TRBD2. The J call may be in error: the DNA end matches TRBJ2-7 better. This CDR3 has 14 residues. Germline-derived CDR1 and CDR2 are MNHNS and SASEGT.

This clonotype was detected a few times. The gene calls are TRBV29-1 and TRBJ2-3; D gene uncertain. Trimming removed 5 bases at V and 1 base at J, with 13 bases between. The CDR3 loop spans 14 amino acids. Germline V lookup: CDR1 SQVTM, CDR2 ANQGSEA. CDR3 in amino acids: CSVRLHGGTDTQYF. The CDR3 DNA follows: TGCAGCGTTAGACTCCATGGGGGCACAGATACGCAGTATTTT.

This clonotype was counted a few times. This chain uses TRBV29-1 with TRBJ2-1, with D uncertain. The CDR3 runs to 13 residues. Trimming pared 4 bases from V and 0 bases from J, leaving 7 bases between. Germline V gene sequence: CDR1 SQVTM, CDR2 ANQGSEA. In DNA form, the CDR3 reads TGCAGCGTTGTACCGAGCTCCTACAATGAGCAGTTCTTC. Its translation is CSVVPSSYNEQFF.

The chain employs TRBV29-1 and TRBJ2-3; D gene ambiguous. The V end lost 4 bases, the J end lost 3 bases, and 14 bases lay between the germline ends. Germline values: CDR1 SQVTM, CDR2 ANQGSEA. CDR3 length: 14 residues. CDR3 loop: CSVVKVGGTDTQYF. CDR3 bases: TGCAGCGTTGTGAAAGTGGGTGGAACAGATACGCAGTATTTT.

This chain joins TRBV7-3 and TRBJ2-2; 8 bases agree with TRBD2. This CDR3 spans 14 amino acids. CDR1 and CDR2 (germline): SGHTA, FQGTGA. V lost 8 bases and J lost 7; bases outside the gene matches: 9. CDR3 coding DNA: TGTGCCAGCTCGGCGGCAGCGGGAGTCGGGGAGCTGTTTTTT. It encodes CASSAAAGVGELFF.

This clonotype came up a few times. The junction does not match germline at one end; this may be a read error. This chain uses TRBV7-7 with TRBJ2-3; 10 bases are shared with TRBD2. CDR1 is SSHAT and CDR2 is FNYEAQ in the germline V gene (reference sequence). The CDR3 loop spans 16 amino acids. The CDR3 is CASSPLAGASTDTQYF. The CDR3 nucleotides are TGTGCTAGCAGCCCCCTAGCGGGAGCTAGCACAGATACGCAGTATTTT. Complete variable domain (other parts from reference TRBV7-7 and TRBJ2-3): GAGVSQSPRYKVTKRGQDVTLRCDPISSHATLYWYQQALGQGPEFLTYFNYEAQPDKSGLPSDRFSAERPEGSISTLTIQRTEQRDSAMYRCASSPLAGASTDTQYFGPGTRLTVL.

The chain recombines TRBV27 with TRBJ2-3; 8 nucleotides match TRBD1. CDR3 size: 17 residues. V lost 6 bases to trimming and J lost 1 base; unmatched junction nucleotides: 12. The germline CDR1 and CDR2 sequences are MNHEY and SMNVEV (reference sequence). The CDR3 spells CASRPRTGLLGTDTQYF. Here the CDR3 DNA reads TGTGCCAGCAGGCCGAGGACAGGGTTACTGGGCACAGATACGCAGTATTTT.

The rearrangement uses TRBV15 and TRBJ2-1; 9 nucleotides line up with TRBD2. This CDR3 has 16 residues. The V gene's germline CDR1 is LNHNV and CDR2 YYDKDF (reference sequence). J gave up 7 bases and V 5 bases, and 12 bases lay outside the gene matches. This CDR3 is CATSPPGAGGMNEQFF. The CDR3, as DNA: TGTGCCACCAGCCCCCCGGGAGCGGGAGGTATGAATGAGCAGTTCTTC.

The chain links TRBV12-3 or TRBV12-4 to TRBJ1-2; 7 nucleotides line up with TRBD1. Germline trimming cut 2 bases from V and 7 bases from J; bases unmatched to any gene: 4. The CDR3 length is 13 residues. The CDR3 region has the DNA TGTGCCAGCAGTTTAATAGGGGGCTTTGGCTACACCTTC. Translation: CASSLIGGFGYTF.

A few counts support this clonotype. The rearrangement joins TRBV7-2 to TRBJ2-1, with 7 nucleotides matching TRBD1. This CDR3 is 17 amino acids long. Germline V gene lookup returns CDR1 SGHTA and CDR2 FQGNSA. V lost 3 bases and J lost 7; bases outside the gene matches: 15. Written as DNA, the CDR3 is TGTGCCAGCAGCTTCAATCCCGTAGGGGGCATTAGGAATGAGCAGTTCTTC. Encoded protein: CASSFNPVGGIRNEQFF.

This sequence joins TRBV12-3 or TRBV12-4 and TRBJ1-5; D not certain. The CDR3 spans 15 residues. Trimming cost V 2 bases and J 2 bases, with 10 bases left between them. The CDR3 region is CASSLRAKGNQPQHF. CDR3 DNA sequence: TGTGCCAGCAGTTTAAGGGCAAAAGGCAATCAGCCCCAGCATTTT.